The text below deals with one TCR beta chain. The source of the sample is a study of T cell changes during pregnancy in multiple sclerosis. Some clones are missing from TCRdb's copy, which holds only in-frame ones; the method was immunoSEQ multiplex PCR. The repertoire holds over 55,000 clones, with 75% to 90% as singletons. After removal of 6 bases from V and 3 bases from J, the junction contained 9 bases not matched to a gene. The germline V gene has CDR1 MNHEY and CDR2 SVGAGI. This CDR3 contains 15 residues. V gene TRBV6-5 combines with J gene TRBJ2-7; 9 positions match TRBD1. Source: peripheral blood, taken after pregnancy. The clonotype originates from a female donor in good health, enrolled as a control in a pregnancy study. The CDR3 loop reads CASSHRTGDHYEQYF. CDR3 bases: TGTGCCAGCAGCCATAGGACAGGGGATCACTACGAGCAGTACTTC.